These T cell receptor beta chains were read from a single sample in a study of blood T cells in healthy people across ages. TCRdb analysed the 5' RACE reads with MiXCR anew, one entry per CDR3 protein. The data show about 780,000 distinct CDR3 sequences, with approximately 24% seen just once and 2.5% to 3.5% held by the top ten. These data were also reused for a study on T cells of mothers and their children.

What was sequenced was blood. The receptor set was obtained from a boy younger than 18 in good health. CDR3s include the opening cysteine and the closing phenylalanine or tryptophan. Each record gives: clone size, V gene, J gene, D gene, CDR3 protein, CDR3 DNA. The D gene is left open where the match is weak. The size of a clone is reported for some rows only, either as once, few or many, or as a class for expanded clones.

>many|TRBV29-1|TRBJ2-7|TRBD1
CSAWTGGVYEQYF
TGCAGCGCTTGGACAGGGGGGGTCTACGAGCAGTACTTC
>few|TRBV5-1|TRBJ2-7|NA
CASSPSPDSLYEQYF
TGCGCCAGCAGCCCAAGCCCCGACAGTCTCTACGAGCAGTACTTC
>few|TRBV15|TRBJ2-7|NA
CATSRDGDEQYF
TGTGCCACCAGCAGAGACGGGGACGAGCAGTACTTC
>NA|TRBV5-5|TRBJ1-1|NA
CASSRPRGNLNTEAFF
TGTGCCAGCAGCCGCCCCCGGGGGAACCTGAACACTGAAGCTTTCTTT
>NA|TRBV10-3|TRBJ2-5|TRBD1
CAISDRGTGYQETQYF
TGTGCCATCAGTGATCGGGGGACAGGGTACCAAGAGACCCAGTACTTC
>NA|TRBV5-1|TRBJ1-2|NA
CASRTGTANYGHTF
TGCGCCAGCAGGACGGGCACCGCTAACTATGGCCACACCTTC
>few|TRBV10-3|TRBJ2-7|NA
CAISAAMKGPYEQYF
TGTGCCATCAGTGCCGCGATGAAAGGTCCCTACGAGCAGTACTTC
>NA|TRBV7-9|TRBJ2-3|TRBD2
CASSSTSADTQYF
TGTGCCAGCAGCTCGACTAGCGCAGATACGCAGTATTTT
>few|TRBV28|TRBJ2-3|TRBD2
CASSLIDPVTSGGPYGTDTQYF
TGTGCCAGCAGTTTGATCGACCCGGTTACTAGCGGGGGGCCCTATGGCACAGATACGCAGTATTTT
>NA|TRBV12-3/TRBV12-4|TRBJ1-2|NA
CASSFDRSLRGYTF
TGTGCCAGCAGTTTCGACAGGTCCCTAAGGGGCTACACCTTC
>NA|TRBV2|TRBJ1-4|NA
CASSEAALAQANEKLFF
TGTGCCAGCAGTGAAGCGGCCCTTGCGCAGGCTAATGAAAAACTGTTTTTT
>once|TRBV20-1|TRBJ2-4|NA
CSASDRTTLLAKNIQYF
TGCAGTGCCTCAGACAGGACCACGCTATTAGCCAAAAACATTCAGTACTTC
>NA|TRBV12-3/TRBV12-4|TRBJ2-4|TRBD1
CASSLTGLKNIQYF
TGTGCCAGCAGTTTGACAGGGCTAAAAAACATTCAGTACTTC
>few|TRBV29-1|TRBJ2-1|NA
CSAGPLNEQFF
TGCAGCGCTGGACCGCTCAATGAGCAGTTCTTC
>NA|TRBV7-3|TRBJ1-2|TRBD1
CASSLTATGDGYPF
TGTGCCAGCAGCTTAACTGCGACAGGGGATGGCTACCCCTTC
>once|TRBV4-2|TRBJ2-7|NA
CASSGRDGLCEQYF
TGTGCCAGCAGCGGCCGGGACGGCTTGTGCGAGCAGTACTTC
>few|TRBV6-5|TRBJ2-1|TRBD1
CASSYGQGMSEQFF
TGTGCCAGCAGTTATGGACAGGGGATGAGTGAGCAGTTCTTC
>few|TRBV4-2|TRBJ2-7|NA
CASSQGYRGPDEQYF
TGTGCCAGCAGCCAAGGGTACCGGGGGCCCGACGAGCAGTACTTC
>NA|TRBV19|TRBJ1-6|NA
CASCSSSYNSPLHF
TGTGCCAGCTGTTCCAGCTCCTATAATTCACCCCTCCACTTT
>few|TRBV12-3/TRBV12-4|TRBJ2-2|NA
CASNPTGTGELFF
TGTGCCAGCAATCCTACTGGCACCGGGGAGCTGTTTTTT
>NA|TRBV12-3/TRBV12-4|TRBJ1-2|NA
CASSSQGRGNYGYTF
TGTGCCAGCAGTTCTCAAGGGCGCGGCAACTATGGCTACACCTTC
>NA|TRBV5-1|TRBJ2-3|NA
CASTRGAPTDTQYF
TGCGCCAGCACTCGGGGGGCCCCCACAGATACGCAGTATTTT
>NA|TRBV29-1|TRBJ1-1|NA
CSVGVFPEAFF
TGCAGCGTTGGTGTGTTCCCTGAAGCTTTCTTT
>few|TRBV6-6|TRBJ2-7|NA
CASSYSVGQGYDEQYF
TGTGCCAGCAGTTACTCGGTAGGCCAGGGTTATGACGAGCAGTACTTC
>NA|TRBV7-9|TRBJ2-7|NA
CASSLDPGYYEQYF
TGTGCCAGCAGCTTAGATCCAGGGTATTACGAGCAGTACTTC
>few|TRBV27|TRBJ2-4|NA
CASSLSPLTDSLKNIQYF
TGTGCCAGCAGTTTATCCCCTCTAACGGACAGTTTAAAAAACATTCAGTACTTC
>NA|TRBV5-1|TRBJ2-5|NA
CASNKFDEETQYF
TGCGCCAGTAACAAATTTGACGAAGAGACCCAGTACTTC
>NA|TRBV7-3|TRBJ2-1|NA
CASSLTWDLHNEQFF
TGTGCCAGCAGCTTAACGTGGGACCTTCACAATGAGCAGTTCTTC
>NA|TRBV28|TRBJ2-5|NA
CASSGDGTPQTQYF
TGTGCCAGCAGCGGGGACGGGACTCCCCAGACCCAGTACTTC
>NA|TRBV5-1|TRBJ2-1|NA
CASSWPGDNEQFF
TGCGCCAGCAGCTGGCCCGGGGACAATGAGCAGTTCTTC
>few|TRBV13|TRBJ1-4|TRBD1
CASSRRTGNDEKLFF
TGTGCCAGCAGCCGCCGGACAGGCAACGATGAAAAACTGTTTTTT
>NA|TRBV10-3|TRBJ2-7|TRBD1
CAISGTGVLYEQYF
TGTGCCATCAGTGGGACAGGGGTCTTGTACGAGCAGTACTTC
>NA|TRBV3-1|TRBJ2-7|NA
CASSDPGNSPEQYF
TGTGCCAGCAGCGACCCTGGTAACAGTCCCGAGCAGTACTTC
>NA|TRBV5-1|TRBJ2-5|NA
CASSLTTLMRETQYF
TGCGCCAGCAGCTTGACGACTCTTATGCGCGAGACCCAGTACTTC
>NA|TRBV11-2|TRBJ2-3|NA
CASSLGASAGTDTQYF
TGTGCCAGCAGCTTAGGTGCTAGCGCGGGGACAGATACGCAGTATTTT